Reported below is one T cell receptor beta chain. Its antigen remains unidentified. The CDR3 has 13 amino acids. Per the germline V gene, CDR1 is LNHNV and CDR2 is YYDKDF (reference sequence). The V end was cut by 5 bases, the J end by 8 bases, with 12 bases between. This record comes from a study of Graves' ophthalmopathy and Graves' hyperthyroidism. Across the study: Researchers obtained peripheral blood at initial diagnosis, before any treatment had begun. Study findings and constraints: Blood also harbored most expanded thyroid clonotypes above 0.001 frequency.

CDR3 regions of TCR beta were amplified from RNA transcripts. RT-PCR in the first round used HTBI primers; a second-round multiplex PCR followed. TCRdb ran MiXCR on the multiplex PCR reads and lists one entry per CDR3 protein. Of 400,000 to 450,000 distinct CDR3 sequences listed, 20% to 25% were seen once; the top ten hold roughly 3.2%. This receptor was taken from a woman in her late teens or twenties with stable Graves' hyperthyroidism. The rearrangement uses TRBV15 and TRBJ1-4; TRBD1 is a possible D gene (6 bases). The sample comprised peripheral blood. The CDR3: CATSGYRDEKLFF. The CDR3 DNA is TGTGCCACCAGCGGATACAGGGACGAAAAACTGTTTTTT.